This T cell receptor beta chain is drawn from a study of blood T cell repertoires in COVID-19. About the research overall: Acute-phase and convalescent COVID-19 samples originated in the United States, Italy and Spain. From T cells, B-cell-depleted T cells, or PBMCs came the material, which was cDNA or gDNA.

Libraries were prepared by immunoSEQ multiplex PCR; TCRdb keeps only in-frame clonotypes and omits some of them. The sample lists about 140,000 clones, about 90% occurring once. V shed 1 base and J 4 bases; nucleotides not matched to a gene: 8. The germline CDR1 and CDR2 sequences are SGHVS and FNYEAQ. This CDR3 has 16 amino acids. The chain carries TRBV7-6 and TRBJ2-5; 8 nucleotides align to TRBD1. Sequencing was done on a sample of peripheral blood. The TCR sequence derives from a man aged 45-65 years with active or convalescent COVID-19. The DNA of the CDR3 is TGTGCCAGCAGCTTAGGGTCAGGACAGGGAAGAGAGACCCAGTACTTC. Amino acids: CASSLGSGQGRETQYF. Full variable domain (outside the CDR3, taken from reference TRBV7-6 and TRBJ2-5): GAGVSQSPRYKVTKRGQDVALRCDPISGHVSLYWYRQALGQGPEFLTYFNYEAQQDKSGLPNDRFSAERPEGSISTLTIQRTEQRDSAMYRCASSLGSGQGRETQYFGPGTRLLVL.